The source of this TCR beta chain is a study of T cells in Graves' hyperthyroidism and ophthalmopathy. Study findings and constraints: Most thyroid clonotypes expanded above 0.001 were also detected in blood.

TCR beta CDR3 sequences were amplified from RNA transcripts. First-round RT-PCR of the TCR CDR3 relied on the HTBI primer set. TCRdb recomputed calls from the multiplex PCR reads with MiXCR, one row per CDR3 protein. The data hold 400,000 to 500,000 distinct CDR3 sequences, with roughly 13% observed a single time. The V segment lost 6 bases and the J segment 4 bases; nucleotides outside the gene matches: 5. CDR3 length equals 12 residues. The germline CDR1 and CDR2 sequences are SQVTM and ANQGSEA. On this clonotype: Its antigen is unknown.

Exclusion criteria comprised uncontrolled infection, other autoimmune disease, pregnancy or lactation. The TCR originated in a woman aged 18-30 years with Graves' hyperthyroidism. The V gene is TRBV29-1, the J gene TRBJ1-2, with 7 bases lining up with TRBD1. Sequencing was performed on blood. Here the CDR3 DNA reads TGCAGCGTAGGACAGGAGACCTATGGCTACACCTTC. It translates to CSVGQETYGYTF.